One and the same sample provided the 15 T cell receptor beta chains below, sequenced in a study of blood T cell repertoires in COVID-19. The assay was immunoSEQ multiplex PCR, and TCRdb's table has in-frame clones only and misses some. The sample holds under 15,000 clones, more than 70% seen once. Material: peripheral blood. The receptors originated from a human donor in a cohort sampled during active COVID-19.

This chain joins TRBV6-5 and TRBJ2-2; the D gene is possibly TRBD2 (6 bases). This CDR3 has 15 residues. V lost 2 bases and J lost 0, with 7 bases in between. The germline V gene encodes CDR1 MNHEY and CDR2 SVGAGI. CDR3 DNA sequence: TGTGCCAGCAGTTACAGGGAGGCGAACACCGGGGAGCTGTTTTTT. It yields the protein CASSYREANTGELFF.

The chain has TRBV6-5 and TRBJ2-7; the D gene is possibly TRBD1 (7 bases). This CDR3 comprises 14 residues. Trimming removed 7 bases from V and 6 bases from J, with 19 bases in between. CDR1 and CDR2 from the germline V gene are MNHEY and SVGAGI. The chain's CDR3 is CASTQGGGAREQYF. The CDR3 DNA reads TGTGCCAGCACCCAGGGGGGCGGGGCGCGCGAGCAGTACTTC.

This clone was found once. The CDR3, as DNA: TGTGCCAGCAGCTTTAGCTCTGACACTGAAGCTTTCTTT. Its translation: CASSFSSDTEAFF. The rearrangement links TRBV7-9 to TRBJ1-1; D remains unclear. The CDR3 covers 13 residues. Germline V gene data show CDR1 as SEHNR and CDR2 as FQNEAQ (reference sequence). Trimming cost V 3 bases and J 3 bases, with 8 bases left between them.

This clone was seen a single time. This sequence joins TRBV5-4 and TRBJ2-5; 10 bases fit TRBD2. Looked up from germline, CDR1 is SGHNT and CDR2 is YYREEE (reference sequence). The V segment lost 3 bases and the J segment 1 base; nucleotides outside the gene matches: 3. The CDR3 extends over 15 amino acids. CDR3 region: CASSSVAGGQETQYF. The CDR3 DNA reads TGTGCCAGCAGCTCTGTAGCGGGGGGCCAAGAGACCCAGTACTTC.

The rearrangement joins TRBV5-1 to TRBJ2-3; D might be TRBD2 (5 bases). The V and J ends lost 0 bases and 6 bases respectively, with 8 bases between them. Germline lookup yields CDR1 SGHRS and CDR2 YFSETQ. The CDR3 sequence is 13 residues long. CDR3 nucleotides: TGCGCCAGCAGCTTGGAGGCTAGCGATACGCAGTATTTT. Amino acid sequence: CASSLEASDTQYF.

The gene calls are TRBV6-5 and TRBJ2-7; D possibly corresponds to TRBD1 (5 bases). This CDR3 has 15 residues. V lost 2 bases, J lost 2 bases, and 13 bases lay in between. Germline V gives CDR1 MNHEY, CDR2 SVGAGI. CDR3 sequence: CASSYAAGQAYEQYF. The CDR3 DNA sequence: TGTGCCAGCAGTTACGCGGCAGGGCAGGCCTACGAGCAGTACTTC.

The rearrangement uses TRBV7-3 and TRBJ1-6; D is unresolved. In germline, CDR1 is SGHTA, CDR2 FQGTGA. CDR3 size: 15 residues. V was pared by 1 base and J by 7 bases, with 11 bases between. The chain's CDR3 is CASSLNGGYNSPLHF. The CDR3 bases are TGTGCCAGCAGCTTAAATGGCGGGTACAATTCACCCCTCCACTTT.

In this sample, this clone turned up once. The chain has TRBV6-5 and TRBJ1-2; 9 nucleotides agree with TRBD1. J was trimmed by 6 bases and V by 5 bases; bases with no gene match: 10. Germline-derived CDR1 and CDR2 are MNHEY and SVGAGI. This CDR3 region has 15 residues. The CDR3 nucleotides are TGTGCCAGCAGTCCAACAGGGGGCTTTAAGAATGGCTACACCTTC. It codes for CASSPTGGFKNGYTF.

The chain recombines TRBV7-2 with TRBJ2-7, with D maybe TRBD1 (5 bases). Trimming left V 0 bases short and J 4 bases short, with 10 bases between. The CDR3 totals 14 residues. Looked up from germline, CDR1 is SGHTA and CDR2 is FQGNSA. CDR3 DNA sequence: TGTGCCAGCAGCTTAGCGGCCAGGGAATACGAGCAGTACTTC. Its translation: CASSLAAREYEQYF.

V is TRBV7-2 and J is TRBJ2-4, with D possibly matching TRBD2 (5 bases). The V gene lost 1 base and the J gene lost 3 bases, with 13 bases spanning the gap. From germline, CDR1 is SGHTA and CDR2 FQGNSA. The CDR3 has 16 amino acids. The CDR3 loop is CASSLGPGRDKNIQYF. The CDR3 coding sequence is TGTGCCAGCAGCTTAGGTCCGGGAAGGGACAAAAACATTCAGTACTTC.

This clone was picked up a small number of times. The chain employs TRBV2 and TRBJ1-5, with 8 bases fitting TRBD1. V trimming: 4 bases; J trimming: 0 bases; junction bases outside the gene matches: 5. This CDR3 is built from 16 residues. Looked up from germline, CDR1 is SNHLY and CDR2 is FYNNEI. The CDR3 DNA reads TGTGCCAGCAGTGGGGGACAGGTATATAGCAATCAGCCCCAGCATTTT. Protein product: CASSGGQVYSNQPQHF.

This clone has a single count. V is TRBV7-8 and J is TRBJ2-7; D might be TRBD1 (6 bases). CDR3 size: 13 residues. The V end lost 6 bases, the J end lost 5 bases, and 14 bases lay between the germline ends. The V gene's germline CDR1 is SGHVS and CDR2 FQNEAQ. In DNA, the CDR3 is TGTGCCAGCAGTTATAACAGGGTCGACGAGCAGTACTTC. It is translated as CASSYNRVDEQYF.

The chain employs TRBV4-1 and TRBJ1-2, with 8 positions matching TRBD1. Looked up from germline, CDR1 is MGHRA and CDR2 is YSYEKL. V lost 1 base, J lost 7 bases, and 5 bases stayed unmatched. The CDR3 has 14 amino acids. CDR3 coding DNA: TGCGCCAGCAGCCAAGGGACAGGGAGGGTTGGCTACACCTTC. Translation gives CASSQGTGRVGYTF.

The chain employs TRBV19 and TRBJ1-3, with D possibly being TRBD1 (6 bases). In germline, CDR1 is LNHDA, CDR2 SQIVND (reference sequence). The CDR3 is made up of 13 amino acids. Trimming stripped 5 bases from V and 3 bases from J, with 8 bases between. DNA of the CDR3: TGTGCCAGTAGTGGGGGCCGTGGAAACACCATATATTTT. Protein sequence: CASSGGRGNTIYF.

The chain is built from TRBV10-3 and TRBJ2-3, with D possibly matching TRBD2 (6 bases). CDR1 and CDR2 (germline): ENHRY, SYGVKD. V lost 8 bases and J lost 0, with 6 bases in between. The CDR3 is 12 amino acids. CDR3 region: CAIGGSTDTQYF. As DNA, the CDR3 is TGTGCCATCGGGGGGAGCACAGATACGCAGTATTTT.